The clone carrying this TCR beta chain showed up just a few times. This sample is drawn from a study of blood T cell repertoires in COVID-19. Germline CDR1 MGHRA, CDR2 YSYEKL. The V end was cut by 4 bases, the J end by 7 bases, with 11 bases between. This CDR3 is built from 13 residues. Assay used: immunoSEQ multiplex PCR; TCRdb lists only in-frame clones, some missing. The data contain about 300,000 clones, just under 90% of them singletons. This receptor was identified in a woman aged 30 to 39 with COVID-19, enrolled during active disease. The sequenced material came from peripheral blood. J is TRBJ2-1 and V is TRBV4-1; a possible D gene is TRBD2 (5 bases). CDR3 DNA sequence: TGCGCCAGCAGCCCGAATACGGGGAATGAGCAGTTCTTC. Its translation: CASSPNTGNEQFF.